One sample yielded the 21 T cell receptor beta chains listed below, sequenced in a study of T cells in localized non-small cell lung cancer. Sequenced by immunoSEQ multiplex PCR; TCRdb stores in-frame clones only, minus some. Seen here are about 72,000 clones, about 83% observed once, and the top ten hold less than 15%. Sequenced here: peripheral blood, sampled before any cancer treatment. The receptors were sampled from a female donor aged 60 or older with stage I lung adenocarcinoma.

The chain couples TRBV19 to TRBJ1-2; no clear D gene. Germline V gives CDR1 LNHDA, CDR2 SQIVND (reference sequence). The CDR3 extends over 17 amino acids. Between the trimmed V and J ends, which lost 3 bases and 7 bases, there was a span of 24 bases. CDR3 DNA: TGTGCCAGTAGTATCGGATTGGGTTATGAGGATCTTAGTGGCTACACCTTC. Amino acids: CASSIGLGYEDLSGYTF.

J is TRBJ2-3 and V is TRBV5-6; 7 nucleotides match TRBD1. CDR3 length: 17 amino acids. V lost 0 bases and J lost 6; bases outside the gene matches: 13. Germline assignment: CDR1 SGHDT and CDR2 YYEEEE. In DNA, the CDR3 is TGTGCCAGCAGCTTGGAGGCAGGGGGACCGGCTGGGGATACGCAGTATTTT. This sequence encodes CASSLEAGGPAGDTQYF.

The chain is built from TRBV5-8 and TRBJ2-5; D may be TRBD2 (5 bases). V was clipped by 0 bases and J by 5 bases, with 14 bases between them. The CDR3 loop spans 15 amino acids. Germline V gene sequence: CDR1 SGHTS, CDR2 YDEGEE. The CDR3 protein is CASSLGASIDETQYF. For the CDR3, the DNA is TGTGCCAGCAGCTTGGGGGCTAGCATCGATGAGACCCAGTACTTC.

This chain connects TRBV5-1 to TRBJ1-5; TRBD1 might be the D (5 bases). Trimming removed 5 bases at V and 9 bases at J, with 15 bases between. Germline CDR1 and CDR2: SGHRS and YFSETQ. The CDR3 has 13 amino acids. The CDR3 region has the DNA TGCGCCAGCAGATCGGGACTGTGGGGGCCCCAGCATTTT. This gives the protein CASRSGLWGPQHF.

This chain links TRBV11-2 with TRBJ2-3, with D possibly being TRBD2 (7 bases). V lost 5 bases and J 0 bases, leaving 18 bases between the germline ends. This CDR3 contains 17 residues. Germline lookup yields CDR1 SGHAT and CDR2 FQNNGV. CDR3 sequence reads: CASSGRGSVTSTDTQYF. The CDR3 DNA sequence: TGTGCCAGCAGCGGGAGGGGGTCGGTTACTAGCACAGATACGCAGTATTTT.

This chain links TRBV5-4 with TRBJ1-1; no reliable D call. The CDR3 totals 14 residues. The germline CDR1 and CDR2 sequences are SGHNT and YYREEE (reference sequence). The V gene lost 0 bases and the J gene lost 1 base, with 7 bases spanning the gap. In DNA form, the CDR3 reads TGTGCCAGCAGCTTGGGACCTCAGAACACTGAAGCTTTCTTT. Translation: CASSLGPQNTEAFF.

The CDR3 nucleotides are TGTGCCAGCAGTGATTCGGGACAGGGTAATCAGCCCCAGCATTTT. It specifies CASSDSGQGNQPQHF. The chain joins TRBV2 to TRBJ1-5, with 9 nucleotides matching TRBD1. CDR3 length: 15 amino acids. Germline V gene lookup returns CDR1 SNHLY and CDR2 FYNNEI. Losses at the gene ends were 3 bases for V and 4 bases for J; bases not matched to a gene: 4.

This rearrangement joins TRBV11-2 to TRBJ1-2; possibly TRBD1 for D (6 bases). Per the germline V gene, CDR1 is SGHAT and CDR2 is FQNNGV. V was shortened by 0 bases and J by 2 bases, with 10 bases between the two germline ends. This CDR3 region has 15 residues. The DNA for the CDR3 is TGTGCCAGCAGCTTAGAAGGGGGGCAGAACTATGGCTACACCTTC. Amino acids: CASSLEGGQNYGYTF.

This clone was counted only a few times. The same CDR3 is also encoded by other DNA sequences in this sample. The chain employs TRBV4-1 and TRBJ2-7, with 11 bases identical to TRBD2. Germline CDR1 MGHRA, CDR2 YSYEKL. Trimming cost V 4 bases and J 2 bases; bases outside gene matches: 4. The CDR3 is 15 amino acids. The CDR3 DNA is TGCGCCAGCAGCCCCGGGACTAGCGGCCCCTACGAGCAGTACTTC. Translated: CASSPGTSGPYEQYF.

This clone was counted a few times. The gene calls are TRBV4-1 and TRBJ1-3; D is uncertain. From germline, CDR1 is MGHRA and CDR2 YSYEKL. The CDR3 contains 19 residues. V lost 4 bases to trimming and J lost 4 bases, with 26 bases between them. The chain's CDR3 is CASSREYERTSSRGNTIYF. CDR3 nucleotide sequence: TGCGCCAGCAGCCGAGAATACGAACGGACCTCCAGCAGGGGAAACACCATATATTTT.

The rearrangement joins TRBV18 to TRBJ1-2, with 10 bases that match TRBD1. Looked up from germline, CDR1 is KGHSH and CDR2 is LQKENI. J gave up 0 bases and V 4 bases, and 8 bases lay outside the gene matches. The length of the CDR3 is 17 residues. DNA for the CDR3: TGTGCCAGCTCACGGGGGACAGGGGATACAACTAACTATGGCTACACCTTC. The encoded protein is CASSRGTGDTTNYGYTF.

The V gene is TRBV11-2, the J gene TRBJ2-7; possibly TRBD2 for D (6 bases). Germline values: CDR1 SGHAT, CDR2 FQNNGV. The CDR3 has 14 amino acids. The germline V and J ends were trimmed by 0 bases and 5 bases, with 11 bases remaining between them. CDR3 loop: CASSLDAGIHEQYF. The DNA of the CDR3 is TGTGCCAGCAGCTTAGATGCGGGGATCCACGAGCAGTACTTC.

The V gene is TRBV12-5, the J gene TRBJ1-4; no reliable D call. CDR1 and CDR2 from the germline V gene are LGHNT and FRNRAP. This CDR3 has 12 amino acids. V lost 6 bases and J lost 8, with 10 bases in between. This chain's CDR3 is CASGAFKEKLFF. The CDR3 DNA sequence: TGTGCTAGTGGCGCATTCAAGGAAAAACTGTTTTTT.

This chain connects TRBV27 to TRBJ1-2, with D maybe TRBD1 (5 bases). The V end was cut by 5 bases, the J end by 7 bases, with 17 bases between. CDR1 and CDR2 (germline): MNHEY, SMNVEV (reference sequence). The CDR3 is 14 amino acids. The CDR3 region has the DNA TGTGCCAGCAGTCCTTGGACGGGGACCACTGGCTACACCTTC. Translating gives CASSPWTGTTGYTF.

The chain combines TRBV5-1 with TRBJ2-1, with TRBD2 as a possible D gene (6 bases). Trimming took 9 bases from V and 0 from J, leaving 16 bases between them. This CDR3 is 15 amino acids long. Germline-derived CDR1 and CDR2 are SGHRS and YFSETQ. In nucleotides, the CDR3 is TGCGCCACCACGATTGAGGGAGGCTCCTACAATGAGCAGTTCTTC. Translating gives CATTIEGGSYNEQFF.

This clone came up once. The chain combines TRBV6-6 with TRBJ2-7; D not resolved. V was trimmed by 5 bases and J by 2 bases, leaving 16 bases between them. From germline, CDR1 is MNHNY and CDR2 SVGAGI (reference sequence). The CDR3 sequence is 15 residues long. CDR3: CASSINSGGTYEQYF. DNA for the CDR3: TGTGCCAGCAGTATTAACTCCGGTGGGACCTACGAGCAGTACTTC.

The chain links TRBV18 to TRBJ2-2; D remains ambiguous. The V gene's germline CDR1 is KGHSH and CDR2 LQKENI. Deletions cut 6 bases from V and 5 bases from J, with 10 bases between. This CDR3 comprises 13 residues. CDR3: CASSPVQTGELFF. CDR3 sequence (DNA): TGTGCCAGCTCCCCGGTTCAGACCGGGGAGCTGTTTTTT.

The genes are TRBV11-3 and TRBJ2-2; 8 bases are shared with TRBD2. This CDR3 region has 17 residues. V was clipped by 2 bases and J by 6 bases; unmatched bases: 11. Per germline, CDR1 SGHNT and CDR2 YENEEA. The CDR3 loop reads CASSLFSGLAMAGELFF. The CDR3, as DNA: TGTGCCAGCAGCTTATTCTCTGGACTAGCAATGGCCGGGGAGCTGTTTTTT.

The J gene is TRBJ1-1, the V gene TRBV30; no reliable D call. The germline V gene encodes CDR1 GTSNPN and CDR2 SVGIG (reference sequence). There are 12 residues in the CDR3. Trimming left V 4 bases short and J 7 bases short, with 13 bases between. The DNA for the CDR3 is TGTGCCTGGAAAAGAACAGAGAATGAAGCTTTCTTT. It yields the protein CAWKRTENEAFF.

The CDR3 spells CASSLYTGGSQPQHF. CDR3 DNA: TGTGCCAGCAGTTTATACACAGGGGGCTCTCAGCCCCAGCATTTT. The chain carries TRBV28 and TRBJ1-5, with 9 bases aligning to TRBD1. The CDR3 is 15 amino acids. Trimming at V came to 1 base and at J to 6 bases, leaving 4 bases not matched to a gene. Germline CDR1 and CDR2: MDHEN and SYDVKM.

J is TRBJ2-5 and V is TRBV9; D is perhaps TRBD1 or TRBD2 (7 bases each). Trimming took 6 bases from V and 1 from J, leaving 10 bases between them. The germline gives CDR1 SGDLS, CDR2 YYNGEE. This CDR3 comprises 13 residues. The CDR3 region has the DNA TGTGCCAGCACAGGGGGGGGCCAAGAGACCCAGTACTTC. The encoded protein is CASTGGGQETQYF.